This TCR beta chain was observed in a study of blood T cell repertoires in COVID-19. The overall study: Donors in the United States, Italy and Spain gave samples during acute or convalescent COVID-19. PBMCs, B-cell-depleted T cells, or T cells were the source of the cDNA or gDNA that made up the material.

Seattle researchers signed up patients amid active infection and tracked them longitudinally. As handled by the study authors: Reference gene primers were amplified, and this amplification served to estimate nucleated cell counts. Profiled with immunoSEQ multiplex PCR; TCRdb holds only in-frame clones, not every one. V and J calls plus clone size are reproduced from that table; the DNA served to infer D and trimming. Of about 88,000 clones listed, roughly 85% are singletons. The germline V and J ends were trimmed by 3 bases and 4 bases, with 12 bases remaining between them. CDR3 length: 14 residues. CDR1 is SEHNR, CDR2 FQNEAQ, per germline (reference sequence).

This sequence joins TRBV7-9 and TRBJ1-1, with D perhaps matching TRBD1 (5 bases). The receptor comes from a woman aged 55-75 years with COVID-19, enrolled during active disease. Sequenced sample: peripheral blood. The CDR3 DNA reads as TGTGCCAGCAGCTTCCCCCAGGGAGGCACTGAAGCTTTCTTT. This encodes CASSFPQGGTEAFF.